The 32 T cell receptor beta chains reported below all come from one sample, sequenced in a study of T cells in Graves' hyperthyroidism and ophthalmopathy. RNA transcripts yielded amplified TCR beta CDR3 regions. HTBI primers were used for first-round RT-PCR of the TCR CDR3. Each CDR3 protein gets one entry after TCRdb re-called the multiplex PCR reads with MiXCR. Here the sample spans approximately 640,000 distinct CDR3 sequences, less than 45% being singletons. The sequencing sample was made of peripheral blood or thyroid tissue (not recorded which). The receptors here all came from an adult man with Graves' disease, either hyperthyroidism or ophthalmopathy (not recorded which).

The genes are TRBV7-2 and TRBJ2-7; D gene ambiguous. The CDR3 has 14 amino acids. CDR1 is SGHTA and CDR2 is FQGNSA in the germline V gene. Trimming removed 3 bases from V and 7 bases from J, with 16 bases in between. The CDR3 sequence is CASSFRRTNYEQYF. DNA of the CDR3: TGTGCCAGCAGCTTCCGGCGCACTAATTATGAGCAGTACTTC.

The chain links TRBV7-2 to TRBJ1-4; 8 bases line up with TRBD1. Germline CDR1 SGHTA, CDR2 FQGNSA. With 4 bases clipped from V and 13 bases from J, the junction kept 17 bases outside the gene matches. The CDR3 is 16 amino acids. In DNA, the CDR3 is TGTGCCAGCAGCTCAAACCGGGACAGGAGGAGGAGGAGACTGTTTTTT. It specifies CASSSNRDRRRRRLFF.

The V and J genes are TRBV24-1 and TRBJ2-3; no reliable D call. CDR3 length: 14 residues. The V end was cut by 0 bases, the J end by 5 bases, with 8 bases between. Per the germline V gene, CDR1 is KGHDR and CDR2 is SFDVKD. The CDR3 region has the DNA TGTGCCACCAGTGATTTGTGGGCTGGAGATACGCAGTATTTT. Translation gives CATSDLWAGDTQYF.

The V and J genes are TRBV6-5 and TRBJ1-1; D remains ambiguous. The ends were cut back, 6 bases at V and 4 bases at J, with 12 bases in the middle. Germline V lookup: CDR1 MNHEY, CDR2 SVGAGI. The CDR3 runs 13 residues. DNA for the CDR3: TGTGCCAGCAGGGCGGGTTCAGGCACTGAAGCTTTCTTT. It translates to CASRAGSGTEAFF.

The genes are TRBV7-2 and TRBJ2-2; 9 bases line up with TRBD2. CDR3 length: 22 residues. The V gene's germline CDR1 is SGHTA and CDR2 FQGNSA. With 5 bases clipped from V and 0 bases from J, the junction kept 22 bases outside the gene matches. This CDR3 is CASSPAASERGASIANTGELFF. CDR3 sequence (DNA): TGTGCCAGCAGCCCGGCAGCGTCTGAGCGGGGGGCGAGCATCGCGAACACCGGGGAGCTGTTTTTT.

The chain links TRBV10-2 to TRBJ1-6, with D perhaps TRBD1 (6 bases). The V end was cut by 4 bases, the J end by 15 bases, with 16 bases between. The CDR3 is 13 amino acids. Germline-derived CDR1 and CDR2 are WSHSY and SAAADI. CDR3 sequence (DNA): TGCGCCAGCAGTGTTGGGGGGGCGTTGCACCTCCACTTT. It translates to CASSVGGALHLHF.

This clonotype occurred many times. The chain carries TRBV25-1 and TRBJ1-1; D unclear. V was trimmed by 0 bases and J by 5 bases, leaving 7 bases between them. The length of the CDR3 is 13 residues. In germline, CDR1 is MGHDK, CDR2 SYGVNS. The DNA of the CDR3 is TGTGCCAGCAGTGAATATGGCGGGACTGAAGCTTTCTTT. Translation: CASSEYGGTEAFF. Combining the CDR3 with reference TRBV25-1 and TRBJ1-1 gives the whole variable domain EADIYQTPRYLVIGTGKKITLECSQTMGHDKMYWYQQDPGMELHLIHYSYGVNSTEKGDLSSESTVSRIRTEHFPLTLESARPSHTSQYLCASSEYGGTEAFFGQGTRLTVV.

The rearrangement uses TRBV10-2 and TRBJ2-7, with D unresolved. Looked up from germline, CDR1 is WSHSY and CDR2 is SAAADI. The germline V and J ends were trimmed by 3 bases and 2 bases, with 20 bases remaining between them. The CDR3 extends over 17 amino acids. The CDR3 protein is CASSDLSPEAGPYEQYF. The DNA of the CDR3 is TGCGCCAGCAGTGACCTATCTCCTGAAGCAGGCCCCTACGAGCAGTACTTC.

There are many counts of this clonotype. This chain uses TRBV7-8 with TRBJ1-4, with 7 bases matching TRBD1. The CDR3 is 15 residues long. After removal of 4 bases from V and 8 bases from J, the junction contained 10 bases not matched to a gene. Per germline, CDR1 SGHVS and CDR2 FQNEAQ. CDR3 loop: CASSSLRGRKEKLFF. The CDR3 DNA follows: TGTGCCAGCAGCTCCTTGAGGGGGCGTAAGGAAAAACTGTTTTTT.

This sequence joins TRBV19 and TRBJ1-1; 7 positions match TRBD1. Germline V gene sequence: CDR1 LNHDA, CDR2 SQIVND (reference sequence). The CDR3 has 15 amino acids. V shed 4 bases and J 1 base; nucleotides not matched to a gene: 6. The CDR3 spells CASSTNRGENTEAFF. For the CDR3, the DNA is TGTGCCAGTAGTACAAACAGGGGTGAGAACACTGAAGCTTTCTTT.

A note on this clonotype: An end of the junction differs from the germline gene, which may be a read error. This chain connects TRBV7-8 to TRBJ1-1; D not resolved. Looked up from germline, CDR1 is SGHVS and CDR2 is FQNEAQ. This CDR3 spans 16 amino acids. DNA of the CDR3: TGCGCCAGCAGCCCCCGGCCGGCGGTCAGACACACTGAAGCTTTCTTT. As protein: CASSPRPAVRHTEAFF.

As concerns this clonotype: Just one base apart from a much larger clone, this may be a read error. V usage is TRBV5-1 and J usage is TRBJ1-4; D remains ambiguous. The CDR3 contains 16 residues. Per the germline V gene, CDR1 is SGHRS and CDR2 is YFSETQ. The CDR3 DNA reads as TGCGCCAGCAGCTTGGAAATCGCGGTGGAAGATGAAGAACTGTTTTTT. This gives the protein CASSLEIAVEDEELFF.

The V gene is TRBV29-1, the J gene TRBJ1-1; 9 nucleotides align to TRBD1. In germline, CDR1 is SQVTM, CDR2 ANQGSEA. The CDR3 spans 16 residues. V lost 0 bases to trimming and J lost 2 bases; unmatched junction nucleotides: 7. The CDR3, as DNA: TGCAGCGTTGAAGAGCCGGGACAGGGTGGAAACACTGAAGCTTTCTTT. Translated: CSVEEPGQGGNTEAFF.

The chain links TRBV29-1 to TRBJ1-2; TRBD1 agrees at 9 bases. The CDR3 sequence is 13 residues long. Germline V gene sequence: CDR1 SQVTM, CDR2 ANQGSEA. The CDR3 spells CRVGQGTNYGYTF. The CDR3 region has the DNA TGCAGAGTGGGACAGGGAACTAACTATGGCTACACCTTC.

The chain links TRBV9 to TRBJ2-5, with 7 bases that match TRBD1. V trimming: 0 bases; J trimming: 1 base; junction bases outside the gene matches: 9. The CDR3 covers 17 residues. From germline, CDR1 is SGDLS and CDR2 YYNGEE. The CDR3 protein is CASSVEGAGGAQETQYF. CDR3 in DNA: TGTGCCAGCAGCGTAGAGGGGGCAGGGGGTGCCCAAGAGACCCAGTACTTC.

This clonotype has only a few counts. The chain carries TRBV25-1 and TRBJ1-3; D may be TRBD1 (5 bases). CDR1 MGHDK and CDR2 SYGVNS come from the germline V gene. This CDR3 comprises 16 residues. V lost 6 bases to trimming and J lost 0 bases, with 15 bases between them. The CDR3 here is CASSLPLQGSGNTIYF. CDR3 DNA: TGTGCCAGCAGCCTTCCCCTCCAGGGCTCTGGAAACACCATATATTTT.

V is TRBV6-1 and J is TRBJ1-1, with TRBD1 matching 8 bases. This CDR3 is built from 13 residues. Germline CDR1 and CDR2: MNHNS and SASEGT. J was trimmed by 1 base and V by 8 bases; bases with no gene match: 3. CDR3 sequence reads: CASGDRRNTEAFF. As DNA, the CDR3 is TGTGCCAGCGGGGACAGGCGGAACACTGAAGCTTTCTTT.

This chain links TRBV2 with TRBJ1-1, with D tentatively TRBD1 (6 bases). This CDR3 has 15 residues. Between the trimmed V and J ends, which lost 8 bases and 3 bases, there was a span of 19 bases. The V gene's germline CDR1 is SNHLY and CDR2 FYNNEI. The CDR3 DNA is TGTGCCAGCGGCCCAGGACAGTCCTATCACACTGAAGCTTTCTTT. As protein: CASGPGQSYHTEAFF.

In this sample, this clonotype turned up a few times. The chain joins TRBV15 to TRBJ1-4; D not certain. Germline V gene lookup returns CDR1 LNHNV and CDR2 YYDKDF (reference sequence). Deletions cut 0 bases from V and 0 bases from J, with 8 bases between. The CDR3 spans 16 residues. CDR3 nucleotides: TGTGCCACCAGCAGAGATCGTGGGGCAACTAATGAAAAACTGTTTTTT. As protein: CATSRDRGATNEKLFF. Full variable domain (remainder filled in from reference TRBV15 and TRBJ1-4): DAMVIQNPRYQVTQFGKPVTLSCSQTLNHNVMYWYQQKSSQAPKLLFHYYDKDFNNEADTPDNFQSRRPNTSFCFLDIRSPGLGDTAMYLCATSRDRGATNEKLFFGSGTQLSVL.

This clonotype has a count of ten or more. This chain joins TRBV7-8 and TRBJ1-1; D is undetermined. Germline V gene lookup returns CDR1 SGHVS and CDR2 FQNEAQ. The CDR3 has 15 amino acids. The ends were cut back, 3 bases at V and 1 base at J, with 12 bases in the middle. DNA for the CDR3: TGTGCCAGCAGCTTTAACTCATGGGGGAACACTGAAGCTTTCTTT. Translation gives CASSFNSWGNTEAFF.

The genes are TRBV24-1 and TRBJ2-5, with a weak D call TRBD1 (7 bases). The germline CDR1 and CDR2 sequences are KGHDR and SFDVKD. CDR3 length: 18 amino acids. The germline V and J ends were trimmed by 3 bases and 1 base, with 20 bases remaining between them. In DNA form, the CDR3 reads TGTGCCACCAGTGATACCTCCCTCCGGGGGACAGCCCAAGAGACCCAGTACTTC. Translated, it gives CATSDTSLRGTAQETQYF.

Many counts were recorded for this clonotype. The chain uses TRBV14 and TRBJ2-5; D might be TRBD2 (6 bases). The germline V gene has CDR1 SGHDN and CDR2 FVKESK. This CDR3 region has 14 residues. The germline V and J ends were trimmed by 1 base and 3 bases, with 9 bases remaining between them. Here the CDR3 DNA reads TGTGCCAGCAGCCAAGGATGGGGGGAAGAGACCCAGTACTTC. Amino acid sequence: CASSQGWGEETQYF.

This clonotype was recorded at least ten times. This CDR3 is CSVEDRVGPTF. The CDR3 coding sequence is TGCAGCGTTGAAGATCGCGTGGGCCCCACCTTC. This chain connects TRBV29-1 to TRBJ1-2; unclear D gene. The length of the CDR3 is 11 residues. V shed 0 bases and J shed 13 bases, with 12 bases lying between them. The germline V gene encodes CDR1 SQVTM and CDR2 ANQGSEA.

The rearrangement links TRBV29-1 to TRBJ2-7; 9 bases agree with TRBD2. Trimming cost V 1 base and J 4 bases; bases outside gene matches: 8. There are 15 residues in the CDR3. Germline V gene data show CDR1 as SQVTM and CDR2 as ANQGSEA. The CDR3 spells CSVEGSSGTRYEQYF. The CDR3 DNA sequence: TGCAGCGTTGAAGGTTCTAGCGGGACCAGGTACGAGCAGTACTTC.

The V call is TRBV10-3, the J call TRBJ2-7; D possibly corresponds to TRBD2 (6 bases). V lost 3 bases, J lost 7 bases, and 25 bases lay in between. Germline values: CDR1 ENHRY, CDR2 SYGVKD. This CDR3 spans 17 amino acids. The chain's CDR3 is CAISESGEVGGRGEQYF. The CDR3 nucleotides are TGTGCCATCAGTGAATCAGGTGAAGTTGGAGGACGGGGGGAGCAGTACTTC.

Notes on this clonotype: This may arise from a read error, as a much more abundant clone is one base away. The chain carries TRBV9 and TRBJ2-7; 7 bases match TRBD1. Germline assignment: CDR1 SGDLS and CDR2 YYNGEE. Unmatched junction bases numbered 9, after V lost 4 bases and J lost 5 bases. This CDR3 is 14 amino acids long. The CDR3, as DNA: TGTGCCAGCAGCCCCGACAGGGTTGAGGACGAGCAGTACTTC. The encoded protein is CASSPDRVEDEQYF.

This clonotype was seen ten or more times. The chain joins TRBV9 to TRBJ1-6; 9 positions match TRBD1. V was pared by 4 bases and J by 8 bases, with 4 bases of the junction left unmatched. Germline lookup yields CDR1 SGDLS and CDR2 YYNGEE. This CDR3 region has 14 residues. The CDR3 is CASSSRQGDSPLHF. The DNA of the CDR3 is TGTGCCAGCAGCTCACGACAGGGGGATTCACCCCTCCACTTT. The full variable domain, in which reference TRBV9 and TRBJ1-6 provide the parts outside the CDR3, is DSGVTQTPKHLITATGQRVTLRCSPRSGDLSVYWYQQSLDQGLQFLIQYYNGEERAKGNILERFSAQQFPDLHSELNLSSLELGDSALYFCASSSRQGDSPLHFGNGTRLTVT.

This chain joins TRBV7-9 and TRBJ2-7; TRBD2 might be the D (6 bases). V was shortened by 1 base and J by 5 bases, with 6 bases between the two germline ends. The CDR3 has 12 amino acids. Germline V CDR1 and CDR2: SEHNR, FQNEAQ (reference sequence). The CDR3 is CASSLGTNEQYF. DNA for the CDR3: TGTGCCAGCAGCTTAGGGACTAACGAGCAGTACTTC.

The chain recombines TRBV20-1 with TRBJ2-6, with D unresolved. Germline loops: CDR1 DFQATT, CDR2 SNEGSKA (reference sequence). Trimming removed 0 bases at V and 2 bases at J, with 14 bases between. The CDR3 spans 17 residues. The CDR3 loop is CSARDLRQRAGANVLTF. CDR3 coding DNA: TGCAGTGCTAGAGATCTCAGGCAGCGAGCTGGGGCCAACGTCCTGACTTTC.

This clonotype has only a few counts. The chain links TRBV7-2 to TRBJ1-1, with D maybe TRBD1 (6 bases). V lost 1 base to trimming and J lost 4 bases, with 13 bases between them. The CDR3 is made up of 15 amino acids. The germline CDR1 and CDR2 sequences are SGHTA and FQGNSA. The CDR3 DNA follows: TGTGCCAGCAGCTTAGTTTTGGGGGCGCCCACTGAAGCTTTCTTT. This encodes CASSLVLGAPTEAFF.

Remarks on this clonotype: Since a much larger clone is just one base distant, this may be a read error. The chain recombines TRBV10-3 with TRBJ2-7; possibly TRBD2 for D (6 bases). The CDR3 contains 15 residues. Germline V gene sequence: CDR1 ENHRY, CDR2 SYGVKD. The DNA for the CDR3 is TGTGCCACCAGTGGAAGGGACGGGGGCTCCTACGAGCAGTACTTC. Encoded protein: CATSGRDGGSYEQYF.

As concerns this clonotype: A clone one base away is much larger, so this may be a read error. This is likely a read error, given that the CDR3 carries no conserved phenylalanine or tryptophan at its end. The chain couples TRBV2 to TRBJ1-1; no firm D call. Trimming took 3 bases from V and 9 from J, leaving 14 bases between them. Germline assignment: CDR1 SNHLY and CDR2 FYNNEI. CDR3 length: 13 residues. CDR3: CASSDVVATKAFI. CDR3 nucleotides: TGTGCCAGCAGTGATGTGGTCGCGACTAAAGCTTTCATT.